Below are 5 T cell receptor beta chains sequenced from a single sample in a study of breast tumors, draining lymph nodes, adjacent tissues. TCRdb re-derived calls from the multiplex PCR reads in MiXCR, one entry per CDR3 protein. The top ten clones hold roughly 1.1% of a sample with 200,000 to 300,000 distinct CDR3 sequences, about 30% of them seen once. Samples came from axillary lymph nodes draining the breast cancer. The source material was axillary lymph node tissue. All receptors come from a female donor with breast cancer. Some clones in this sample may be carry-over from other donors' samples.

This clonotype was recorded at least ten times. The genes are TRBV7-2 and TRBJ2-1; 8 bases are a match to TRBD1. Unmatched junction bases numbered 12, after V lost 8 bases and J lost 12 bases. Germline V lookup: CDR1 SGHTA, CDR2 FQGNSA. CDR3 size: 13 residues. CDR3 coding DNA: TGTGCCAGCGTGAAGACAGGGGAGGTAAGGCAGTTCTTC. Its translation: CASVKTGEVRQFF. Complete variable domain (other parts from reference TRBV7-2 and TRBJ2-1): GAGVSQSPSNKVTEKGKDVELRCDPISGHTALYWYRQSLGQGLEFLIYFQGNSAPDKSGLPSDRFSAERTGGSVSTLTIQRTQQEDSAVYLCASVKTGEVRQFFGPGTRLTVL.

The chain carries TRBV5-1 and TRBJ2-1, with 11 positions matching TRBD2. Germline assignment: CDR1 SGHRS and CDR2 YFSETQ. CDR3 length: 15 amino acids. Trimming at V came to 1 base and at J to 10 bases, leaving 7 bases not matched to a gene. CDR3 sequence: CASSLWFLAGGEQFF. The CDR3 DNA reads as TGCGCCAGCAGCTTGTGGTTTCTAGCGGGGGGCGAGCAGTTCTTC.

In this sample, this clonotype turned up many times. The chain uses TRBV20-1 and TRBJ2-3; no clear D. The CDR3 extends over 11 amino acids. Germline V gene data show CDR1 as DFQATT and CDR2 as SNEGSKA (reference sequence). Between the trimmed V and J ends, which lost 2 bases and 2 bases, there was a span of 2 bases. The CDR3 nucleotides are TGCAGTGCTAGAATCACAGATACGCAGTATTTT. Translation: CSARITDTQYF.

This clonotype appeared many times. The gene calls are TRBV12-3 or TRBV12-4 and TRBJ2-7, with TRBD1 identical over 12 bases. The CDR3 length is 16 residues. Unmatched junction bases numbered 7, after V lost 5 bases and J lost 2 bases. The CDR3 spells CASSKGTGGNTYEQYF. In DNA form, the CDR3 reads TGTGCCAGCAGTAAAGGGACAGGGGGCAATACCTACGAGCAGTACTTC.

This clonotype was seen a few times. This clone may be a read error of a much larger clone one base away. The chain has TRBV20-1 and TRBJ2-7; 9 positions agree with TRBD1. Trimming removed 3 bases from V and 6 bases from J; junction bases left unmatched: 9. CDR1 and CDR2 (germline): DFQATT, SNEGSKA (reference sequence). The CDR3 length is 14 residues. This CDR3 reads CSASRDRGTSEQYF. The CDR3, as DNA: TGCAGTGCTAGCCGAGACAGGGGGACCTCCGAGCAGTACTTC.